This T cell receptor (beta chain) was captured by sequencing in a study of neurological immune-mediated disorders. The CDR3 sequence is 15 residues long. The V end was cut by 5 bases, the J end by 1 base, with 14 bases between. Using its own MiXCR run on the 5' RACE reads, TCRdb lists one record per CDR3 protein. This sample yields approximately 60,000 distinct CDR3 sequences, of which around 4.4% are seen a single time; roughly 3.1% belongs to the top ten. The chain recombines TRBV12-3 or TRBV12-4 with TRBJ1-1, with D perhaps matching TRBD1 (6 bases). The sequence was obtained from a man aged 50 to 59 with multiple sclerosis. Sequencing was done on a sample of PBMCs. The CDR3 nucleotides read TGTGCCAGCAGTCCAGACGGGACACAGAACACTGAAGCTTTCTTT. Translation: CASSPDGTQNTEAFF.